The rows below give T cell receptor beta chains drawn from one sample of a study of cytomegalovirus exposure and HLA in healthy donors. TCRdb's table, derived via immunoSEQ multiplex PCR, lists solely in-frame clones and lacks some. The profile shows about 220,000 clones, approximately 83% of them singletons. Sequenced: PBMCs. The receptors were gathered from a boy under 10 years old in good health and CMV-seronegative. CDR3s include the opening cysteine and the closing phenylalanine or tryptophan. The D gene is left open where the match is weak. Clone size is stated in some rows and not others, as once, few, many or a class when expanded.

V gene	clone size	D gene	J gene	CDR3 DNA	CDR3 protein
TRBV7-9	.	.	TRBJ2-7	TGTGCCAGCTTGGGAGGACAGGCAGCCTTGGGCGAGCAGTACTTC	CASLGGQAALGEQYF
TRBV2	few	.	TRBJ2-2	TGTGCCAGCACAGGATCTAACACCGGGGAGCTGTTTTTT	CASTGSNTGELFF
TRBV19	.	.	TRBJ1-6	TGTGCCAGTAGTTTCCGGGACACCTCCTATAATTCACCCCTCCACTTT	CASSFRDTSYNSPLHF
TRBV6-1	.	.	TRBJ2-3	TGTGCCAGCAGTGAATACTCTCACTACCCCGGGACAGATACGCAGTATTTT	CASSEYSHYPGTDTQYF
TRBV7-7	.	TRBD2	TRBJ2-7	TGTGCTAGCAGCCCAATTGGGGGAGCGGGACCCTACGAGCAGTACTTC	CASSPIGGAGPYEQYF
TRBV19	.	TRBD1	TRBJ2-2	TGTGCCAGTAGGCCGGGACAGGGGGCCGGGGAGCTGTTTTTT	CASRPGQGAGELFF
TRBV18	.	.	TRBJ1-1	TGTGCCAGCTCACAACAGGGCGGGGGGCCCACTGAAGCTTTCTTT	CASSQQGGGPTEAFF
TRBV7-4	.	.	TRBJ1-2	TGTGCCAGCAGCTTAGCGACTACAGGGAGGGAGTATGGCTACACCTTC	CASSLATTGREYGYTF
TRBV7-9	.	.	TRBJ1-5	TGTGCCAGCAGCGATTCAGGGGATCAGCCCCAGCATTTT	CASSDSGDQPQHF
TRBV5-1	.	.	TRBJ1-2	TGCGCCAGCAGCTTAACAGATCGATTTAACTATGGCTACACCTTC	CASSLTDRFNYGYTF
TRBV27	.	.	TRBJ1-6	TGTGCCAGCACCAAGGCCCCCGTGGCAGGATATAATTCACCCCTCCACTTT	CASTKAPVAGYNSPLHF
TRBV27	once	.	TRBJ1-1	TGTGCCAGCAGTTTAGAGGTTGGCACTGAAGCTTTCTTT	CASSLEVGTEAFF
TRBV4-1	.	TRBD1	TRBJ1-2	TGCGCCAGCAGCCAAGGCGACAGGGCCCCTAACTATGGCTACACCTTC	CASSQGDRAPNYGYTF
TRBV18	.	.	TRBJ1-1	TGTGCCAGCTCACCCGGGGGATCTGAAGCTTTCTTT	CASSPGGSEAFF
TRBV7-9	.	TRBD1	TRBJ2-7	TGTGCCAGCAGCAACGACAGGGGGTTGTCCTACGAGCAGTACTTC	CASSNDRGLSYEQYF
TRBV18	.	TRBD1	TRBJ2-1	TGTGCCAGCTCACCTGGACAGGTTAGAATGTACAATGAGCAGTTCTTC	CASSPGQVRMYNEQFF
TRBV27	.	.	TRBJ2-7	TGTGCCAGCAGTCCCAGAGGGCTCCACGAGCAGTACTTC	CASSPRGLHEQYF
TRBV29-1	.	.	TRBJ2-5	TGCAGCGTTCGGTTCCAAGAGACCCAGTACTTC	CSVRFQETQYF
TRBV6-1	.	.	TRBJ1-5	TGTGCCAGCAGTGAAGCGATTAGGCAGGCCAATCAGCCCCAGCATTTT	CASSEAIRQANQPQHF
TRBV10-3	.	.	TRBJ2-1	TGTGCCATCCAGGGTTGGTCCTACAATGAGCAGTTCTTC	CAIQGWSYNEQFF
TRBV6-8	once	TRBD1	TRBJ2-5	TGTGCCAGCAGTGAAGACAGGGAGCAGTACTTC	CASSEDREQYF
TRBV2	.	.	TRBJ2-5	TGTGCCAGCAAAAGAGACAGAACTCAGTACTTC	CASKRDRTQYF
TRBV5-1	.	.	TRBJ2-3	TGCGCCAGCAGCTTAACTTCGCGGGACACAGATACGCAGTATTTT	CASSLTSRDTDTQYF
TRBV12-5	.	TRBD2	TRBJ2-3	TGTGCTAGTGGTTTGGTTTTGGGCGGGGGGACCACAGATACGCAGTATTTT	CASGLVLGGGTTDTQYF
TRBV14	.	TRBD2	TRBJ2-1	TGTGCCAGCAGCCTTCTAGCGGGAATCAATGAGCAGTTCTTC	CASSLLAGINEQFF